This TCR beta chain emerged from a study of T cell responses to AZD1222 COVID-19 vaccine (dated by TCRdb to the early 2020s). Background for the entire study: TCR sequencing covered roughly 230 trial participants: 207 given two doses of AZD1222 and 26 given two doses of MenACWY control vaccine. Trial participants were enrolled by age into subgroups of 18-55, 56-69 and 70-plus years, and approximately 150, 30 and 60 TCR-sequenced participants, respectively, were included in these subgroups. What the authors observed across the whole study: The 56-69-year group was small, and its depth increase did not reach significance, likely because of low power. Spike-specific TCR breadth and depth rose significantly after two AZD1222 doses compared with day 0 and with MenACWY recipients. Participants were mostly white British, with more females than males. The authors suggested clonal diversity may have been underestimated. Epitopes outside the regions mutated in the B.1.351 and B.1.1.7 variants were reportedly recognized by nearly half of the unique spike-specific TCRs. Because no day 14 peak-response samples were available, repertoires were characterized only after the peak T cell response. Conclusions about previously exposed vaccinees are limited because only five or six AZD1222 recipients were SARS-CoV-2 seropositive at baseline. The vaccine-associated CD4 TCRs covered the entire spike protein, and the dominant responses fell in regions 160-218 and 743-854.

The time point label on this specimen signifies: about 28 days (+/-7) after the second vaccine dose. According to the study, the label for this sample's treatment or condition signals: meningococcal conjugate vaccine given as trial control. Vaccinee samples were obtained from the UK trials COV001 and COV002, which included a single-blind randomized controlled phase 2/3 trial of AZD1222 (ChAdOx1 nCoV-19) in healthy adults. Trial participant PBMC samples were collected at day 0 and day 28 after the second dose for TCRbeta chain sequencing. V and J are truncated by 6 bases and 2 bases respectively, leaving an intervening sequence of 7 bases. Including the terminal cysteine and phenylalanine, the CDR3 comprises 13 residues. Only the CDR3 part of the read is kept: 39 bases, read in frame from the first base. Sequences LGHNT (CDR1) and FRNRAP (CDR2) are obtained from the germline V gene. In the case of this clone: Its antigen remains undetermined. The record has no base qualities; no much larger clone is one base away.

The CDR3 regions of human TCRbeta chains were analyzed by immunosequencing. In the authors' own workflow: Repertoire TCRs were matched against a reference library of SARS-CoV-2-specific TCRs generated with the MIRA antigen-specificity platform. Breadth meant the fraction of unique TCRs that were SARS-CoV-2-associated, whereas depth meant the fraction of total T cells that were SARS-CoV-2-associated. Using the MIRA data, each spike-specific TCR was assigned both to the spike region to which the TCR was reactive and to a CD4 or CD8 class. Log10-transformed breadth and depth values were compared by one-way ANOVA with Sidak's multiple comparisons tests. TCRdb provides this immuneACCESS table in a form limited to in-frame rearrangements. Some clones are lacking; in checked studies, under half of them reflect an unresolved V gene, and why the rest are absent is not known. V, J and clone size derive from that table, while D and trimming were established from the DNA sequence. The sample table records about 140,000 clones; over 75% of these occur just once. The ten largest make up 5.4% of the sample.

Material: peripheral blood, obtained 28 days after the second dose of the MenACWY control vaccine. The chain links TRBV12-5 with TRBJ2-2; the D gene assignment is ambiguous. This clonotype originated in an adult who received the MenACWY meningococcal vaccine as a control. The DNA is TGTGCTAGTGGCAACAGTAACACCGGGGAGCTGTTTTTT. This yields the protein CASGNSNTGELFF.